This TCR beta chain was captured by sequencing in a study of T cells expressing NK-cell markers. Background on the study: It was sorted CD3+CD56-NKG2C+, CD3+CD56+NKG2C- and CD3+CD56+NKG2C+ T cells that provided the TCR beta repertoires.

Template switching by 5'RACE with UMIs generated the TCR beta cDNA. TCRdb reanalyzed the 5' RACE reads and collapses them to one entry per CDR3 protein, without DNA. The table lists about 460,000 distinct CDR3 sequences, with roughly 1.4% in the top ten. The CDR3 is made up of 13 amino acids. Germline V gene data show CDR1 as MNHEY and CDR2 as SMNVEV (reference sequence). Study-wide results and limits: Also leading the CD3+CD56-NKG2C+ fraction in a few donors were these clonotypes.

With regard to this clonotype: What it binds is not known.

The TCR comes from a woman in her forties or fifties in good health. This chain joins TRBV27 and TRBJ2-7. The sequencing input was blood T cells: a sorted CD56 or NKG2C T cell subset, CD4+ or CD8+ T cells, or bulk PBMC T cells (not recorded which). This chain's CDR3 is CASSLRQSYEQYF.